Shown below are 6 T cell receptor beta chains from a single sample sequenced in a study of OX40 agonist ivuxolimab in advanced cancers. Method: immunoSEQ multiplex PCR; TCRdb's copy keeps in-frame clones and lacks some. The sample comprises about 46,000 clones, 91% of which are singletons, and roughly 4.9% rests with the top ten. This specimen was CD4+ or CD8+ T cells sorted from blood, taken in a trial of the OX40 agonist ivuxolimab. The receptors were sampled from an adult with an advanced solid tumor such as melanoma, head and neck, liver or kidney cancer.

The CDR3 loop reads CASSSGTSGISYEQYF. Written as DNA, the CDR3 is TGTGCCAGCTCATCCGGGACTAGCGGGATCTCCTACGAGCAGTACTTC. The chain couples TRBV27 to TRBJ2-7, with 13 bases matching TRBD2. Per the germline V gene, CDR1 is MNHEY and CDR2 is SMNVEV (reference sequence). V lost 8 bases and J lost 0; bases outside the gene matches: 7. This CDR3 is 16 amino acids long.

A single count supports this clone. This sequence joins TRBV7-8 and TRBJ2-3; the D gene could be TRBD1 or TRBD2 (5 bases each). V was pared by 3 bases and J by 5 bases, with 18 bases between. The CDR3 runs 16 residues. Germline V gene data show CDR1 as SGHVS and CDR2 as FQNEAQ. The CDR3 nucleotides read TGTGCCAGCAGCTTTAGTCGGGACGACACACGAGATACGCAGTATTTT. It is translated as CASSFSRDDTRDTQYF.

This clone came up once. The genes are TRBV5-6 and TRBJ2-5; 8 positions match TRBD1. Germline V gives CDR1 SGHDT, CDR2 YYEEEE. The CDR3 runs to 15 residues. Losses at the gene ends were 0 bases for V and 3 bases for J; bases not matched to a gene: 4. Written as DNA, the CDR3 is TGTGCCAGCAGCTTGGGAGGACAGGGTGAAGAGACCCAGTACTTC. This codes for CASSLGGQGEETQYF.

The rearrangement uses TRBV28 and TRBJ2-3; 12 positions agree with TRBD2. Germline CDR1 MDHEN, CDR2 SYDVKM. CDR3 length equals 17 residues. V trimming: 5 bases; J trimming: 2 bases; junction bases outside the gene matches: 8. The CDR3 reads CASSASLAGGPTDTQYF. CDR3 coding DNA: TGTGCCAGCAGTGCGTCGCTAGCGGGAGGGCCCACAGATACGCAGTATTTT. Together with reference TRBV28 and TRBJ2-3, the CDR3 gives the full variable domain: DVKVTQSSRYLVKRTGEKVFLECVQDMDHENMFWYRQDPGLGLRLIYFSYDVKMKEKGDIPEGYSVSREKKERFSLILESASTNQTSMYLCASSASLAGGPTDTQYFGPGTRLTVL.

The chain is built from TRBV7-9 and TRBJ1-2; weak D call: TRBD1 (5 bases). Germline V gives CDR1 SEHNR, CDR2 FQNEAQ (reference sequence). The V and J ends lost 1 base and 8 bases respectively, with 8 bases between them. This CDR3 contains 12 residues. CDR3 in amino acids: CASSLGDDGYTF. The CDR3 DNA reads TGTGCCAGCAGCTTAGGGGACGACGGCTACACCTTC.

The rearrangement links TRBV14 to TRBJ2-3, with 14 nucleotides matching TRBD2. The V segment lost 0 bases and the J segment 3 bases; nucleotides outside the gene matches: 8. The CDR3 runs to 19 residues. Germline lookup yields CDR1 SGHDN and CDR2 FVKESK. The CDR3 here is CASSQEWRLAGGPTDTQYF. The DNA of the CDR3 is TGTGCCAGCAGCCAAGAATGGAGACTAGCGGGGGGGCCTACAGATACGCAGTATTTT.